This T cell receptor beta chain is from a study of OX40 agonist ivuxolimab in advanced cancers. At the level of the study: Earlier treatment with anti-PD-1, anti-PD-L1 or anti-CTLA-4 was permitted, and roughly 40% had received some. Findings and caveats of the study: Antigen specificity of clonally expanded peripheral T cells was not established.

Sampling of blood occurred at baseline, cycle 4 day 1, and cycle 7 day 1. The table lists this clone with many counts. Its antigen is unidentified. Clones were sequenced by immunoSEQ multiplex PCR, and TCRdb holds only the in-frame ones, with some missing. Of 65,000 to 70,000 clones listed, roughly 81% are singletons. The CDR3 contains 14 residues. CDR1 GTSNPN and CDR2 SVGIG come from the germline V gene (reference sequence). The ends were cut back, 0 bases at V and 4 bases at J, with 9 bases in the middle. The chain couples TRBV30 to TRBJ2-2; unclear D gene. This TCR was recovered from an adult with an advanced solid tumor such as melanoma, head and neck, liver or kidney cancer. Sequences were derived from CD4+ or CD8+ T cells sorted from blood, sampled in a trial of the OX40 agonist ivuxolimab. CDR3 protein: CAWSVRGVTGELFF. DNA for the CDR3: TGTGCCTGGAGTGTACGCGGAGTCACCGGGGAGCTGTTTTTT.